This T cell receptor (beta chain) was captured in a study of blood T cell repertoires in COVID-19. Study details: T cells, B-cell-depleted T cells, or PBMCs supplied cDNA or gDNA.

As originally analysed: Estimated nucleated cell counts came from reference gene primer amplification. Assay used: immunoSEQ multiplex PCR; TCRdb lists only in-frame clones, some missing. V, J and clone size are taken as reported in that table, and D and trimming were inferred from the DNA itself. In the table there are approximately 180,000 clones, 76% of which are singletons. The CDR3 length is 16 residues. The V gene end was trimmed by 0 bases and the J gene end by 0 bases; junction bases not matched to a gene: 2. From germline, CDR1 is KGHSH and CDR2 LQKENI. Participants, about 18 to 100 years old, spanned fewer than 25 US areas.

The rearrangement uses TRBV18 and TRBJ2-1; 7 bases line up with TRBD1. Sequences were obtained from PBMCs or T cells enriched from blood (not recorded which). The sequence came from a woman in her forties or fifties with acute COVID-19. CDR3 protein: CASSPPGTDSYNEQFF. The DNA of the CDR3 is TGTGCCAGCTCACCACCCGGGACAGACTCCTACAATGAGCAGTTCTTC.